This passage covers 2 T cell receptor beta chains from one sample sequenced in a study of blood T cell repertoires in COVID-19. Sequenced by immunoSEQ multiplex PCR; TCRdb stores in-frame clones only, minus some. The sample has tens of thousands of clones, about 76% seen once; the top ten hold about a quarter. Source material: peripheral blood. The origin of the receptors is a human donor in a cohort sampled during active COVID-19.

This chain connects TRBV11-2 to TRBJ2-3, with D unclear. CDR1 and CDR2 (germline): SGHAT, FQNNGV. The germline V and J ends were trimmed by 5 bases and 3 bases, with 3 bases remaining between them. This CDR3 comprises 11 residues. CDR3 sequence (DNA): TGTGCCAGCAGCCTAACAGATACGCAGTATTTT. It translates to CASSLTDTQYF.

The J gene is TRBJ1-5, the V gene TRBV19; TRBD1 is a possible D gene (6 bases). The germline V and J ends were trimmed by 5 bases and 2 bases, with 10 bases remaining between them. In germline, CDR1 is LNHDA, CDR2 SQIVND (reference sequence). The CDR3 loop spans 14 amino acids. CDR3 coding DNA: TGTGCCAGTAGTCAATCAGGGGGCAATCAGCCCCAGCATTTT. Its protein product is CASSQSGGNQPQHF.